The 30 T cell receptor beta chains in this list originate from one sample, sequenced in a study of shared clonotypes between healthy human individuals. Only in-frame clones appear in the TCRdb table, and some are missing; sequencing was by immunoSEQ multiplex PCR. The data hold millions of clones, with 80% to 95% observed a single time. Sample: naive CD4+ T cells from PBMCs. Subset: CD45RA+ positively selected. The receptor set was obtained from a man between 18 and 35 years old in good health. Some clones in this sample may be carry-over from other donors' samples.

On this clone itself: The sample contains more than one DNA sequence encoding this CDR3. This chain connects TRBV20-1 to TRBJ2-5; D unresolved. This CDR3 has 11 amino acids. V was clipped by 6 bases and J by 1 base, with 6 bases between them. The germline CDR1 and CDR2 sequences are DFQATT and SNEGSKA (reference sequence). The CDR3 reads CSAGIQETQYF. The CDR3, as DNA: TGCAGTGCCGGAATCCAAGAGACCCAGTACTTC.

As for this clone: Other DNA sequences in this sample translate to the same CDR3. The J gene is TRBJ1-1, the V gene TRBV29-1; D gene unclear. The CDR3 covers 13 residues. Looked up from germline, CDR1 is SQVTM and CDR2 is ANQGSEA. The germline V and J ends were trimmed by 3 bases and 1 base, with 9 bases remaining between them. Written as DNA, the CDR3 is TGCAGCGTTGACCCTGACAAGAACACTGAAGCTTTCTTT. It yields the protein CSVDPDKNTEAFF.

The CDR3 bases are TGTGCCAGCAGTGACCGGGCCCCAGTTAAATACAATGAGCAGTTCTTC. Amino acids: CASSDRAPVKYNEQFF. The gene calls are TRBV6-1 and TRBJ2-1; D not certain. Trimming stripped 3 bases from V and 4 bases from J, with 16 bases between. CDR1 MNHNS and CDR2 SASEGT come from the germline V gene. The CDR3 contains 16 residues.

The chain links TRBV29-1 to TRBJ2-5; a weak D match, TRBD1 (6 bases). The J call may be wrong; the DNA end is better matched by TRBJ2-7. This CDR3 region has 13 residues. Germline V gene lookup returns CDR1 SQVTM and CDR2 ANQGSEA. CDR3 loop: CSVEIVTGGEQYF. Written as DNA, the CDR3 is TGCAGCGTTGAGATAGTGACAGGCGGCGAGCAGTACTTC.

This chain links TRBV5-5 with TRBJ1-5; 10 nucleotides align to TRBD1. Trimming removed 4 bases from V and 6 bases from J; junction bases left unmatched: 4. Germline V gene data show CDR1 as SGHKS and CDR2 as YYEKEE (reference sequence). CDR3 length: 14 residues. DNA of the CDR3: TGTGCCAGCAGCGGGACAGGGGTGGGTCAGCCCCAGCATTTT. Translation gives CASSGTGVGQPQHF.

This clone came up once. DNA of the CDR3: TGTGCCAGCTCACCCCGGAGTTTTTTGAACACTGAAGCTTTCTTT. Protein sequence: CASSPRSFLNTEAFF. This sequence joins TRBV18 and TRBJ1-1; no reliable D call. The CDR3 sequence is 15 residues long. Trimming removed 3 bases from V and 0 bases from J, with 11 bases in between. Germline values: CDR1 KGHSH, CDR2 LQKENI.

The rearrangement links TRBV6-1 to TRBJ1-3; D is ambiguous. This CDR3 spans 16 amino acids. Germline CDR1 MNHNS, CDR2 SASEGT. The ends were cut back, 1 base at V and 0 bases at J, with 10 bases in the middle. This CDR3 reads CASSEGAGHSGNTIYF. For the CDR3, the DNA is TGTGCCAGCAGTGAAGGGGCAGGCCACTCTGGAAACACCATATATTTT.

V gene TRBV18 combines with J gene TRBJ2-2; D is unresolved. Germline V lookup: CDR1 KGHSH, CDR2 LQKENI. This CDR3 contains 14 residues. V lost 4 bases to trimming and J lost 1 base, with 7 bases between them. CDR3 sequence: CASSLRGNTGELFF. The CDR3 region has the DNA TGTGCCAGCTCACTACGCGGGAACACCGGGGAGCTGTTTTTT.

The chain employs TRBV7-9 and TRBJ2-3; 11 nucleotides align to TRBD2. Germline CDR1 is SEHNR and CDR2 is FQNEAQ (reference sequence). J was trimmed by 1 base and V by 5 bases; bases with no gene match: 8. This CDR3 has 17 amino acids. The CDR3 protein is CASSPHSGRAGTDTQYF. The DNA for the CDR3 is TGTGCCAGCAGCCCACATAGCGGGAGGGCCGGCACAGATACGCAGTATTTT.

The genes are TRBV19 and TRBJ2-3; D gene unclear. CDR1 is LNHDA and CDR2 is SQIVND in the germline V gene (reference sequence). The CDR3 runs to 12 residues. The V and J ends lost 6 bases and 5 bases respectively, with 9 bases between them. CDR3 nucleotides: TGTGCCAGTAGCCGAGTACAAGATACGCAGTATTTT. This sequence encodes CASSRVQDTQYF.

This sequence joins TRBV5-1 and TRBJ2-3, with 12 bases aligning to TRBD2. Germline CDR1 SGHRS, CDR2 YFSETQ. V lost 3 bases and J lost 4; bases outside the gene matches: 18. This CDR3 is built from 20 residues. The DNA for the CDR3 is TGCGCCAGCAGCTCCAACCGCGGGCCTAGGACTAGCGGGATCTCAGATACGCAGTATTTT. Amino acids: CASSSNRGPRTSGISDTQYF.

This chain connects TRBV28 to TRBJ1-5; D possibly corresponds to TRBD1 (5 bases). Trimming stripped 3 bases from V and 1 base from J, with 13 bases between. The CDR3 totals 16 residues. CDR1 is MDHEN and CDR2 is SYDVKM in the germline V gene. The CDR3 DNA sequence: TGTGCCAGCAGTTTTCCCCGAGGGGTAAGCAATCAGCCCCAGCATTTT. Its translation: CASSFPRGVSNQPQHF.

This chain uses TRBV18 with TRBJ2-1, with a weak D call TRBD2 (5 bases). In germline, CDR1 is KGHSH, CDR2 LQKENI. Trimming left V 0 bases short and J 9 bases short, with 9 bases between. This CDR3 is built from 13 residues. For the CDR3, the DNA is TGTGCCAGCTCACCACCACGGACTGTTGAGCAGTTCTTC. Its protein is CASSPPRTVEQFF.

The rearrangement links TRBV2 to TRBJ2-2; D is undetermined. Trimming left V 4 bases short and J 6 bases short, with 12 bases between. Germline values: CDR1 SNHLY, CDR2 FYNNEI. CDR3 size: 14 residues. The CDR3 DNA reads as TGTGCCAGCAGTGTAGCAATTGGCGCCGGGGAGCTGTTTTTT. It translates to CASSVAIGAGELFF.

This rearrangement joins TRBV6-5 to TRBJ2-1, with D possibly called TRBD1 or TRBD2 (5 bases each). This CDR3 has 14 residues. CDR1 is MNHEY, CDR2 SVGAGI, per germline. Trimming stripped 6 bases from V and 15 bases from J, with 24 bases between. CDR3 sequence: CASRARGWDGRWFF. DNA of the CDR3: TGTGCCAGCAGGGCGAGAGGATGGGACGGCCGATGGTTCTTC.

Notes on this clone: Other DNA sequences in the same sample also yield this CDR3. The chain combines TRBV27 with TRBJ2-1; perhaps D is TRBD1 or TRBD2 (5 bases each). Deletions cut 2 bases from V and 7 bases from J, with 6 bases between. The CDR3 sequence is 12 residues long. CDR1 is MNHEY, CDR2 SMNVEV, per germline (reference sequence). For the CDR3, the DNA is TGTGCCAGCAGTTTAGGGGGTAATGAGCAGTTCTTC. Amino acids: CASSLGGNEQFF.

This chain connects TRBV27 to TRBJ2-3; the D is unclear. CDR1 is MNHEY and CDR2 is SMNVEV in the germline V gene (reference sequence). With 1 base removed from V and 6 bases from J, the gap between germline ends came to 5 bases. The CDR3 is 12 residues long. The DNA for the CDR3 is TGTGCCAGCAGTTTATTATTCGATACGCAGTATTTT. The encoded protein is CASSLLFDTQYF.

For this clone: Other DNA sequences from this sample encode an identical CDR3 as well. CDR3: CASSSQGGDTQYF. The CDR3 nucleotides are TGTGCCAGCAGCTCCCAGGGAGGGGATACGCAGTATTTT. This chain connects TRBV7-3 to TRBJ2-3, with 7 bases that match TRBD2. Germline V lookup: CDR1 SGHTA, CDR2 FQGTGA. This CDR3 region has 13 residues. V lost 4 bases and J lost 6; bases outside the gene matches: 4.

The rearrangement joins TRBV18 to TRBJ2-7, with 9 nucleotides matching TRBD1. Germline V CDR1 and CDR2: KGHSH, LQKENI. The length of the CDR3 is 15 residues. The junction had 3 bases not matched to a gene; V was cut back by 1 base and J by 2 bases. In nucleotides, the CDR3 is TGTGCCAGCTCACCACAAGGGACAGGGACCTACGAGCAGTACTTC. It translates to CASSPQGTGTYEQYF. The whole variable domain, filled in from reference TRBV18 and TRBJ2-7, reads NAGVMQNPRHLVRRRGQEARLRCSPMKGHSHVYWYRQLPEEGLKFMVYLQKENIIDESGMPKERFSAEFPKEGPSILRIQQVVRGDSAAYFCASSPQGTGTYEQYFGPGTRLTVT.

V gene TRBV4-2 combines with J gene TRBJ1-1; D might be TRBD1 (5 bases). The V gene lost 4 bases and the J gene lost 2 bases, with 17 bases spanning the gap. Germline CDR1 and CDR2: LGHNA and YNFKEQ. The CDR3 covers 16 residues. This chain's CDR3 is CASSRYTGTVNTEAFF. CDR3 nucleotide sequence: TGTGCCAGCAGCCGTTACACGGGGACGGTAAACACTGAAGCTTTCTTT.

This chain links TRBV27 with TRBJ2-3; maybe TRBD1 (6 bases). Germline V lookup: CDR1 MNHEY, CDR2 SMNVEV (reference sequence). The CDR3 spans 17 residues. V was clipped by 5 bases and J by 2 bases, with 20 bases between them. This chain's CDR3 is CASSTWSVGTNTDTQYF. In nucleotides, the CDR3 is TGTGCCAGCAGTACCTGGTCTGTAGGGACAAACACAGATACGCAGTATTTT.

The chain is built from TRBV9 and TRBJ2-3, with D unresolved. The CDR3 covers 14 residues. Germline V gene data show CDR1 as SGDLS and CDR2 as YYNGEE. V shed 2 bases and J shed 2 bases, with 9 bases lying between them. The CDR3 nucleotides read TGTGCCAGCAGCGTCCACATGGACACAGATACGCAGTATTTT. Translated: CASSVHMDTDTQYF.

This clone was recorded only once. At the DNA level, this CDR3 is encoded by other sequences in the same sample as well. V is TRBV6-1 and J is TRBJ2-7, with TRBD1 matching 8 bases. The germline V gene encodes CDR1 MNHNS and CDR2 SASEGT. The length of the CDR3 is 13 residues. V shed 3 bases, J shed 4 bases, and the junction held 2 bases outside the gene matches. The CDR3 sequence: CASSDQGAYEQYF. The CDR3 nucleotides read TGTGCCAGCAGTGACCAGGGGGCTTACGAGCAGTACTTC.

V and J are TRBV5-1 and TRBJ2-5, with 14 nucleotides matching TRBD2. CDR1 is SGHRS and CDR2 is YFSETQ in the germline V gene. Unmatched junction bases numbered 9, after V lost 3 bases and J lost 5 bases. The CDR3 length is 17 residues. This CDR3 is CASSSGTSGRQVETQYF. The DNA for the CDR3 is TGCGCCAGCAGCTCCGGGACTAGCGGGAGACAAGTGGAGACCCAGTACTTC.

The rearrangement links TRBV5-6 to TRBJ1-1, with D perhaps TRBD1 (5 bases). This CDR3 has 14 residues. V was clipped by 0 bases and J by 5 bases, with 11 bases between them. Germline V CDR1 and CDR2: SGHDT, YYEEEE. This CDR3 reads CASSLVGARTEAFF. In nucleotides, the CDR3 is TGTGCCAGCAGCTTGGTTGGGGCTCGGACTGAAGCTTTCTTT.

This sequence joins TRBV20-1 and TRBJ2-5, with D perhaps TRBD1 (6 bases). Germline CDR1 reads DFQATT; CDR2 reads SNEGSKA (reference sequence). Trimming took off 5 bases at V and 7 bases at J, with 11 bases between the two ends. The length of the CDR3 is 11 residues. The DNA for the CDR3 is TGCAGTGCTCCACAAGGGGGGACCCAGTACTTC. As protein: CSAPQGGTQYF.

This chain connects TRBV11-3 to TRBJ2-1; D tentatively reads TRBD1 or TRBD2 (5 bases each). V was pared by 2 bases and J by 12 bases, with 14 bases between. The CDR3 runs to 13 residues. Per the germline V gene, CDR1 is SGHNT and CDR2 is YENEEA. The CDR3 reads CASSLSRDGGQFF. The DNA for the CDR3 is TGTGCCAGCAGCTTAAGCAGGGATGGGGGGCAGTTCTTC. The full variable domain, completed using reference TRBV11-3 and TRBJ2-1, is EAGVVQSPRYKIIEKKQPVAFWCNPISGHNTLYWYLQNLGQGPELLIRYENEEAVDDSQLPKDRFSAERLKGVDSTLKIQPAELGDSAVYLCASSLSRDGGQFFGPGTRLTVL.

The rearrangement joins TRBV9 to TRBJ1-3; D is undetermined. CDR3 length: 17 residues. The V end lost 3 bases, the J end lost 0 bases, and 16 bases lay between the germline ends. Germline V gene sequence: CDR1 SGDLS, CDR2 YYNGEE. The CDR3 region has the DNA TGTGCCAGCAGCGCCCCCCCCGGTACCGTCTCTGGAAACACCATATATTTT. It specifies CASSAPPGTVSGNTIYF.

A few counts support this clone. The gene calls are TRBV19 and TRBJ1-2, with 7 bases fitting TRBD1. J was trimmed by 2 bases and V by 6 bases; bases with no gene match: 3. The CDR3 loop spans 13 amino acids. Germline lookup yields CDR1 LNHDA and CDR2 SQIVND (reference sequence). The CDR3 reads CASRGQSNYGYTF. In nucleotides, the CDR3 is TGTGCCAGTAGGGGACAGTCCAACTATGGCTACACCTTC.

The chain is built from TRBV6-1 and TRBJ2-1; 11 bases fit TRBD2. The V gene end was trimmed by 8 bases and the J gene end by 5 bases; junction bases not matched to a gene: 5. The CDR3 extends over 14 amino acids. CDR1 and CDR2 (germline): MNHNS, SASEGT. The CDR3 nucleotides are TGTGCCAGCCTGGGACTAGCGGCTGACAATGAGCAGTTCTTC. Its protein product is CASLGLAADNEQFF.